The TCR beta chain described here comes from a study of PD-1 blockade in classical Hodgkin lymphoma (dated by TCRdb to about 2020). Context from the whole study: To define a peripheral blood immune signature of response to PD-1 blockade in classical Hodgkin lymphoma, the study combined TCR beta sequencing with CyTOF. The investigation overall reported the following: Baseline TCR diversity was reported as lower in newly diagnosed patients than in healthy donors, and lower still in relapsed/refractory patients. The study covered only a single clinical trial cohort, and the causes of the repertoire differences, possibly disease activity or prior therapy, were still not defined. CD4+ but not CD8+ TCR diversity rose significantly by C4D1 (p=0.0027 vs p=0.16), most apparent in complete responders (p=0.02). Diversity was lower in patients who began nivolumab less than 1 year after ASCT, so these patients were left out of later analyses to avoid confounding by immune reconstitution. Among trial patients, those achieving complete response had baseline diversity similar to that of newly diagnosed patients, while diversity was significantly lower in partial responders and progressors.

About this clone: Its antigen specificity is not known. No clone much larger than this one lies a single base away; base qualities are absent.

Genomic DNA was isolated using the Qiagen DNeasy kit from unsorted PBMCs as well as from negatively selected CD4+ and CD8+ fractions. Using primers that anneal to V and J segments, immunoSEQ multiplex PCR amplified the TCR beta CDR3 regions. A synthetic immune receptor repertoire was used to minimize amplification bias, and remaining bias was computationally removed after sequencing. Per the source publication's procedure: Repertoire diversity was quantified as the Shannon entropy index using custom Python scripts. Unsorted, CD4+ and CD8+ repertoires were examined separately, except in combined analyses, for which CD4+ and CD8+ sequences were merged in silico. Clonal expansion was defined as a frequency increase of at least 2-fold after treatment compared with C1D1, and clones undetected at baseline were assigned a pseudocount of 0.5. Singleton clones were defined as clones with 0 or 1 copy at C1D1, and non-singleton clones were defined as clones with 2 or more copies. By matching protein sequences in sorted samples from the same patient, clones expanded in unsorted samples were annotated as CD4+, CD8+ or unknown. Wilcoxon tests on paired samples were used to test diversity changes from C1D1 to C4D1. TCRdb holds this immuneACCESS table with in-frame rearrangements only. Some clones are missing; in checked studies, unresolved V genes explain under half, and the rest has no known cause. Clonal size and the V and J genes are those of that table, whereas D and trimming came from the DNA. Present in this sample are roughly 11,000 clones, roughly 85% of which were seen just once. The top ten constitute approximately 39% of the sample.

The time point label here, explained by the study, means: cycle 4 day 1 (C4D1), after more than five weeks of nivolumab. Every trial patient had relapsed following autologous stem cell transplantation, and prior brentuximab vedotin exposure was what differed among cohorts A, B and C. Magnetic negative selection with a Miltenyi CD8+ T cell isolation kit was used to purify CD8+ T cells from thawed PBMCs. The trial cohort comprised 56 patients with relapsed/refractory classical Hodgkin lymphoma whose best overall responses were complete response, partial response or progressive disease. Nivolumab dosing was 3 mg/kg intravenously every 2 weeks, continuing until either disease progression or unacceptable toxicity. Single-agent nivolumab was administered to trial patients in the multi-cohort phase II CheckMate 205 trial. Best overall response was determined by an independent review committee according to the 2007 International Working Group response criteria. Trial PBMCs were collected just before the start of nivolumab (C1D1) and during therapy at cycle 2 day 1 and cycle 4 day 1. Peripheral blood was collected in 8 mL Vacutainer Cell Preparation Tubes, from which PBMCs were isolated by centrifugation and then cryopreserved. Purified CD4+ and CD8+ fractions were prepared only for cases with an additional available PBMC sample. Magnetically labelled cells were removed on LS columns in a quadroMACS separator, and the flow-through was retained as the purified fraction.

As encoded in the germline V gene (reference sequence), CDR1 is LNHDA while CDR2 is SQIVND. Trimming leaves V shorter by 7 bases and J shorter by 3 bases, with the junction holding 18 bases beyond the gene matches. Taken from cysteine to phenylalanine, the CDR3 has 19 residues. CDR3 DNA only is kept here, 57 bases in frame from base 1. The receptor comes from a human donor with classical Hodgkin lymphoma. The donor label of this sample is uncertain. The chain couples TRBV19 to TRBJ1-1; 12 bases in the middle match TRBD1. The sample here was CD8+ T cells from blood, taken before the fourth cycle of nivolumab. The CDR3 protein sequence reads: CASTPPAEGTGGRYTEAFF. The nucleotide sequence reads as follows: TGTGCCAGTACCCCGCCGGCAGAGGGGACAGGGGGCAGATACACTGAAGCTTTCTTT.